This TCR beta chain was documented in a study of blood T cell repertoires in COVID-19. Some clones are missing from TCRdb's copy, which holds only in-frame ones; the method was immunoSEQ multiplex PCR. The data contain over 200,000 clones, over 75% of them singletons. In germline, CDR1 is MNHEY, CDR2 SMNVEV (reference sequence). The CDR3 runs to 15 residues. Trimming left V 2 bases short and J 12 bases short, with 20 bases between. Participant ages covered about 18 to 95 years across 24 US areas. Participants were placed into cohorts based on the clinical history they reported. Either two negative PCRs, clearance, or symptom resolution qualified Cohort 3 donors as recovered.

This chain links TRBV27 with TRBJ2-1; maybe TRBD1 (6 bases). Material for sequencing was PBMCs or T cells enriched from blood (not recorded which). The clonotype comes from a woman between 50 and 59 years old who had recovered from COVID-19. CDR3 coding DNA: TGTGCCAGCAGTTTAGGCCAGGGGTCTACTCAAGGGCAGTTCTTC. Translated, it gives CASSLGQGSTQGQFF.